The rows below give T cell receptor beta chains drawn from one sample of a study of spatial heterogeneity in lung cancer. TCRdb used MiXCR to reprocess the 5' RACE reads, holding one entry per CDR3 protein. Here the sample spans more than 35,000 distinct CDR3 sequences, 5.2% being singletons. Material: PBMCs, obtained at surgery. The origin of the receptors is a female donor with early-stage non-small cell lung cancer. Both conserved end residues are part of each CDR3. A D gene is named only where the DNA matches it firmly. Size is stated for part of the rows, as once, few or many counts, or as a class when the clone is expanded.

>12|TRBV25-1|TRBJ1-1|.|.
CASSLSHGLAFF
TGTGCCAGCAGTCTTAGCCATGGGCTGGCTTTCTTT
>16|TRBV4-3|TRBJ1-6|many|.
CASSQVVGGWDSPLHF
TGCGCCAGCAGCCAAGTCGTGGGGGGTTGGGATTCACCCCTCCACTTT
>14|TRBV4-3|TRBJ2-3|many|.
CASSHRSVQDTQYF
TGCGCCAGCAGCCACCGGAGCGTTCAAGATACGCAGTATTTT
>16|TRBV5-4|TRBJ2-1|many|TRBD1
CASIIGGQGAPGEQFF
TGTGCCAGCATCATTGGAGGACAGGGGGCGCCCGGTGAGCAGTTCTTC
>15|TRBV29-1|TRBJ2-2|many|.
CSVRGGTSNTGELFF
TGCAGCGTTAGGGGGGGAACATCCAACACCGGGGAGCTGTTTTTT
>15|TRBV13|TRBJ2-5|few|.
CASSRFGTPQETQYF
TGTGCCAGCAGCCGGTTCGGGACTCCTCAAGAGACCCAGTACTTC
>14|TRBV11-2|TRBJ2-1|many|.
CASSLATGYNEQFF
TGTGCCAGCAGCTTAGCTACCGGCTACAATGAGCAGTTCTTC
>13|TRBV5-4|TRBJ2-5|many|.
CASSLHSQETQYF
TGTGCCAGCAGCTTGCACAGCCAAGAGACCCAGTACTTC
>12|TRBV29-1|TRBJ2-5|few|.
CSVEQSSETQYF
TGCAGCGTTGAACAGAGTTCGGAGACCCAGTACTTC
>13|TRBV5-6|TRBJ2-7|few|.
CASSLVTSYEQYF
TGTGCCAGCAGCTTGGTTACCAGCTACGAGCAGTACTTC
>16|TRBV19|TRBJ2-1|few|TRBD2
CASSPMGSGAYNEQFF
TGTGCCAGTAGCCCCATGGGTAGCGGGGCTTACAATGAGCAGTTCTTC
>17|TRBV5-4|TRBJ2-3|many|TRBD2
CASSLWAGGPGTDTQYF
TGTGCCAGCAGCTTGTGGGCGGGAGGGCCCGGCACAGATACGCAGTATTTT
>13|TRBV4-1|TRBJ2-7|many|.
CASSLGQSYEQYF
TGCGCCAGCAGCCTGGGACAATCCTACGAGCAGTACTTC
>15|TRBV5-6|TRBJ2-3|many|.
CASSLKPRSTDTQYF
TGTGCCAGCAGCTTGAAACCACGGAGCACAGATACGCAGTATTTT
>14|TRBV20-1|TRBJ2-1|many|TRBD1
CSAERGQGRNEQFF
TGCAGTGCTGAGCGGGGACAGGGACGGAATGAGCAGTTCTTC
>15|TRBV7-8|TRBJ2-1|many|.
CASSPDRRPYNEQFF
TGTGCCAGCAGCCCCGACAGGAGACCCTACAATGAGCAGTTCTTC
>15|TRBV15|TRBJ1-1|many|.
CATSRDRTEGSEAFF
TGTGCCACCAGCAGAGATCGGACGGAGGGCTCTGAAGCTTTCTTT
>18|TRBV4-2|TRBJ2-3|few|TRBD2
CASSQARGDSGEPDTQYF
TGTGCCAGCAGCCAAGCTCGGGGGGATAGCGGGGAGCCAGATACGCAGTATTTT
>13|TRBV20-1|TRBJ1-5|many|.
CSARTQIGQPQHF
TGCAGTGCTAGAACCCAAATAGGGCAGCCCCAGCATTTT
>17|TRBV4-3|TRBJ2-1|many|TRBD2
CASSQQPPGLAFYEQFF
TGCGCCAGCAGCCAACAACCCCCGGGACTAGCATTTTATGAGCAGTTCTTC
>13|TRBV10-2|TRBJ1-5|many|.
CASSEWGDQPQHF
TGCGCCAGCAGTGAGTGGGGGGATCAGCCCCAGCATTTT
>15|TRBV15|TRBJ2-5|.|.
CATSKGGSRVETQYF
TGTGCCACCAGCAAAGGAGGGTCCAGGGTGGAGACCCAGTACTTC
>12|TRBV7-2|TRBJ2-1|many|.
CASSSRDNEQFF
TGTGCCAGCAGCTCCCGTGACAATGAGCAGTTCTTC
>14|TRBV5-1|TRBJ1-4|.|TRBD1
CASSSQGTDEKLFF
TGCGCCAGCAGCTCACAGGGGACGGATGAAAAACTGTTTTTT
>16|TRBV12-3/TRBV12-4|TRBJ2-4|.|TRBD1
CASSLSSHRGTNIQYF
TGTGCCAGCAGTTTATCTTCGCACAGGGGAACAAACATTCAGTACTTC
>17|TRBV4-3|TRBJ2-3|many|TRBD2
CASSQARLAALTDTQYF
TGCGCCAGCAGCCAAGCCAGACTAGCTGCCCTCACAGATACGCAGTATTTT
>15|TRBV14|TRBJ2-3|few|TRBD2
CASSQKRGSTDTQYF
TGTGCCAGCAGCCAAAAGCGGGGTAGCACAGATACGCAGTATTTT
>12|TRBV20-1|TRBJ2-1|few|.
CSAAQMSNEQFF
TGCAGTGCCGCTCAGATGTCCAATGAGCAGTTCTTC
>16|TRBV20-1|TRBJ2-3|many|.
CSATAFSGVSTDTQYF
TGCAGTGCTACCGCTTTCTCCGGGGTTAGCACAGATACGCAGTATTTT
>16|TRBV7-2|TRBJ1-1|many|.
CASSSFMTGGYTEAFF
TGTGCCAGCAGCTCTTTTATGACAGGTGGATACACTGAAGCTTTCTTT
>14|TRBV5-1|TRBJ1-2|many|.
CASSFTSGTYGYTF
TGCGCCAGCAGCTTTACTTCGGGGACCTATGGCTACACCTTC
>17|TRBV7-9|TRBJ2-1|.|TRBD2
CASSSRWLAGQGNEQFF
TGTGCCAGCAGCTCCCGATGGCTAGCGGGGCAGGGCAATGAGCAGTTCTTC
>12|TRBV7-3|TRBJ1-2|many|.
CASSLIQLGYTF
TGTGCCAGCAGCTTAATCCAGTTAGGCTACACCTTC
>14|TRBV6-2/TRBV6-3|TRBJ2-3|many|.
CASGGTWGADTQYF
TGTGCCAGCGGCGGGACTTGGGGCGCAGATACGCAGTATTTT
>15|TRBV4-2|TRBJ2-5|many|TRBD2
CASSLFGRLAEAQYF
TGTGCCAGCAGCCTATTCGGTCGACTAGCGGAAGCCCAGTACTTC
>14|TRBV27|TRBJ1-1|many|.
CASSFLGAGTEAFF
TGTGCCAGCAGTTTTTTGGGGGCAGGCACTGAAGCTTTCTTT
>13|TRBV27|TRBJ1-2|many|.
CASSLNRAHGYTF
TGTGCCAGCAGTTTAAACAGGGCACATGGCTACACCTTC
>16|TRBV14|TRBJ2-1|many|TRBD1
CASRSGTGSLSREQFF
TGTGCCAGCAGATCCGGGACAGGGAGTCTGTCCCGTGAGCAGTTCTTC
>16|TRBV10-1|TRBJ2-3|few|TRBD2
CASSLSLAGPGDTQYF
TGCGCCAGCAGTCTGAGCCTAGCGGGGCCGGGGGATACGCAGTATTTT
>16|TRBV7-9|TRBJ2-3|many|TRBD2
CASATSGGPSTDTQYF
TGTGCCAGCGCGACTAGCGGGGGCCCTAGCACAGATACGCAGTATTTT
>15|TRBV30|TRBJ2-7|few|TRBD1
CAWSTPRQGGYEQYF
TGTGCCTGGAGTACCCCCCGACAGGGCGGGTACGAGCAGTACTTC
>16|TRBV3-1|TRBJ1-3|.|.
CASSQDLPLTGNTIYF
TGTGCCAGCAGCCAAGACTTGCCTTTGACTGGAAACACCATATATTTT
>13|TRBV5-1|TRBJ2-7|many|.
CASSLSLAFEQYF
TGCGCCAGCAGCTTGAGTCTGGCGTTCGAGCAGTACTTC
>13|TRBV5-1|TRBJ1-2|few|.
CASSPGTANGYTF
TGCGCCAGCAGCCCGGGAACCGCGAATGGCTACACCTTC